The 8 T cell receptor beta chains listed next were all sequenced from one sample in a study of T cell responses to AZD1222 COVID-19 vaccine. The table came from immunoSEQ multiplex PCR; TCRdb's copy has only in-frame clones and leaves some out. The sample consists of some 150,000 clones, roughly nine tenths of them appearing once. Sample: peripheral blood, taken after recovery from COVID-19. The receptors come from an adult who had recovered from COVID-19.

This chain joins TRBV11-3 and TRBJ1-1; maybe TRBD1 (5 bases). CDR1 and CDR2 (germline): SGHNT, YENEEA. CDR3 length equals 16 residues. V shed 5 bases and J shed 3 bases, with 19 bases lying between them. The CDR3 loop reads CASSLGVVGSDTEAFF. CDR3 in DNA: TGTGCCAGCAGCCTGGGGGTTGTGGGGTCGGACACTGAAGCTTTCTTT. Complete variable domain (other parts from reference TRBV11-3 and TRBJ1-1): EAGVVQSPRYKIIEKKQPVAFWCNPISGHNTLYWYLQNLGQGPELLIRYENEEAVDDSQLPKDRFSAERLKGVDSTLKIQPAELGDSAVYLCASSLGVVGSDTEAFFGQGTRLTVV.

This chain connects TRBV28 to TRBJ2-7; D is undetermined. The CDR3 is 12 amino acids. Germline V gene lookup returns CDR1 MDHEN and CDR2 SYDVKM. Trimming cost V 4 bases and J 2 bases, with 6 bases left between them. The CDR3 DNA reads TGTGCCAGCAGTTCGCGAGCCTACGAGCAGTACTTC. Translating gives CASSSRAYEQYF. Using reference TRBV28 and TRBJ2-7 for the parts outside the CDR3, the full variable domain is DVKVTQSSRYLVKRTGEKVFLECVQDMDHENMFWYRQDPGLGLRLIYFSYDVKMKEKGDIPEGYSVSREKKERFSLILESASTNQTSMYLCASSSRAYEQYFGPGTRLTVT.

This clone was seen once. V and J are TRBV12-3 or TRBV12-4 and TRBJ1-1; a possible D gene is TRBD1 (5 bases). V lost 5 bases, J lost 1 base, and 8 bases lay in between. CDR3 size: 13 residues. CDR3 sequence reads: CASSGGTNTEAFF. Written as DNA, the CDR3 is TGTGCCAGCAGTGGGGGGACGAACACTGAAGCTTTCTTT.

This chain links TRBV12-5 with TRBJ1-5, with D perhaps TRBD1 (6 bases). The CDR3 extends over 14 amino acids. Germline V lookup: CDR1 LGHNT, CDR2 FRNRAP. V was trimmed by 7 bases and J by 4 bases, leaving 14 bases between them. The DNA of the CDR3 is TGTGCTAGTGCCCCCGGGACACAAAATCAGCCCCAGCATTTT. Translating gives CASAPGTQNQPQHF.

The chain has TRBV2 and TRBJ2-3; 7 nucleotides align to TRBD2. Germline CDR1 and CDR2: SNHLY and FYNNEI. This CDR3 comprises 13 residues. The CDR3 sequence: CAPLAGGTDTQYF. For the CDR3, the DNA is TGTGCGCCACTCGCGGGGGGCACAGATACGCAGTATTTT.

This chain connects TRBV7-2 to TRBJ2-7, with unresolved D. Trimming left V 5 bases short and J 2 bases short, with 16 bases between. Germline-derived CDR1 and CDR2 are SGHTA and FQGNSA. This CDR3 comprises 15 residues. DNA for the CDR3: TGTGCCAGCAGCAGAGACACCCTAGAGACCTACGAGCAGTACTTC. Its translation is CASSRDTLETYEQYF.

The chain recombines TRBV10-3 with TRBJ2-7, with D hard to call. The CDR3 loop spans 14 amino acids. CDR1 is ENHRY and CDR2 is SYGVKD in the germline V gene. The ends were cut back, 0 bases at V and 6 bases at J, with 12 bases in the middle. CDR3 amino acids: CAISESVGGREQYF. The CDR3 DNA sequence: TGTGCCATCAGTGAGTCGGTGGGCGGCCGCGAGCAGTACTTC.

This clone was seen just once. V usage is TRBV9 and J usage is TRBJ2-6; no definite D call. This CDR3 contains 15 residues. Trimming pared 0 bases from V and 2 bases from J, leaving 6 bases between. The V gene's germline CDR1 is SGDLS and CDR2 YYNGEE. In nucleotides, the CDR3 is TGTGCCAGCAGCGTAGTTCCTACTGGGGCCAACGTCCTGACTTTC. This codes for CASSVVPTGANVLTF.